This T cell receptor beta chain was profiled in a study of human T cells and chemical hapten exposure (dated by TCRdb to the early 2020s). Describing the broader study: For sensitization, 2% DPC in acetone was applied to a 2 cm by 2 cm area of upper inner arm skin. Throughout the roughly 24-week study period, patients were also given weekly therapeutic DPC doses on the scalp. Patch testing was performed on the upper back with Finn chambers containing 0.01% DPC, and the patch tests were scored after 6 days according to International Contact Dermatitis Research Group standards. The patient cohort, mostly female, included alopecia areata with under or over 50% scalp involvement, alopecia totalis and alopecia universalis. Libraries were combined into a pool for sequencing, and differences in TCR yield between samples came mainly from small differences in library volumes within the pool. Peripheral blood TCR repertoire changes were tracked in vivo in alopecia patients during primary and secondary sensitization to the hapten diphenylcyclopropenone (DPC). Patient blood was sampled pre-sensitization (week 0) and at 2, 6 and about 24 weeks after DPC sensitization. About 27 alopecia patients gave blood for TCR sequencing at one to four time points (pre-sensitization, 2, 6 and 24 weeks).

Many counts were recorded for this clonotype. Its cognate antigen has yet to be identified. No base quality information exists; no much larger clone differs at one position. What this sample's time point label stands for: patch test 3, about 24 weeks after DPC sensitization. The intended sense of this specimen's treatment or condition label: therapeutic diphenylcyclopropenone sensitization with weekly scalp DPC. At each patch-test visit, blood was drawn before the patch test was applied. Eligible patients were aged 18 to 70, diagnosed with alopecia, deemed suitable for DPC therapy, and excluded if pregnant. Total RNA was extracted from unfractionated whole blood that had been collected in Tempus Blood RNA tubes. CDR1 and CDR2 were assigned from the germline V gene (reference sequence) as WNHNN and SYGVQD. Relative to germline, V is 10 bases shorter and J is 4 bases shorter, with 19 bases between their ends. The CDR3 sequence holds 14 residues, the cysteine and phenylalanine included. The read is trimmed to its CDR3 DNA, 42 bases read in frame from base 1.

Receptor libraries were prepared by RACE. Sequencing took place on a NextSeq 500. During library preparation, unique molecular identifiers were attached to individual cDNA molecules so that TCRs could be counted in a quantitative, reproducible way. Each blood RNA sample was used to sequence both TCR alpha and TCR beta chains. The authors processed their data as follows. A median of about 100,000 TCRs per sample was observed, with a range of 23,224 to 690,600. The Decombinator software suite was used to annotate V, J and CDR3 in the TCR reads. Every sample was subsampled to the same number of TCRs (28,000) for the PS versus PT1 abundance plots. TCRs were defined as expanded if absent before sensitization and observed at least eight times at the 2-week time point. TCRdb's own reprocessing of the public reads used fastp at Q25 and MiXCR and kept productive beta chains. Every distinct CDR3 protein forms one entry, paired with its most common genes and DNA. In this record, the V and J calls reflect TCRdb's handling and not the investigators' own analysis. The sample table contains about 90,000 distinct CDR3 sequences; only one count was recorded for around 9.9% of them. 0.85% to 1.2% of the sample belongs to the ten largest clones.

Summary of the overall study and its limitations: Repeated subsampling changed both the strength of the expansion versus patch-test correlation and the threshold at which that correlation became significant. Compared with pre-sensitization or healthy control sets, expanded TCRs formed significantly more large CDR3 similarity clusters, which is consistent with antigen-driven responses. Because every patient had alopecia, a presumed autoimmune disease, the patients' immune response might differ from that of healthy individuals. DPC sensitization did not change the number of TCRs with a frequency above 1 in 1000, and there was no evidence of changes in global repertoire structure. A positive correlation was found between the number of PT1 expanded TCRs and patch test score, with significance reached at thresholds 8, 16 and 32 but not 4.

The source was whole blood, collected in connection with sensitization to the hapten diphenylcyclopropenone (DPC). This sequence was found in a woman aged 30 to 39 with alopecia areata. Some clones in this sample may be carry-over from other donors' samples. Rearrangement joined TRBV10-1 to TRBJ1-1, and TRBD1 may be the D gene, going by 6 matching bases. The DNA reads as follows: TGCGCCACCAAGGGGGGGAGGGATATCACTGAAGCTTTCTTT. This encodes CATKGGRDITEAFF.